This is a list of T cell receptor beta chains from one sample in a study of monozygotic twins with inflammatory bowel disease. One entry per CDR3 protein, without DNA, is what TCRdb gives after re-calling the 5' RACE reads. This repertoire comprises more than 300,000 distinct CDR3 sequences; its ten largest clones make up around 2.6%. The sample consisted of blood. All receptors derive from a human donor with ulcerative colitis or Crohn's disease, or a healthy co-twin of an affected twin (not recorded which). CDR3s include the opening cysteine and the closing phenylalanine or tryptophan. Fields, in order: V gene, J gene, CDR3 protein.

V gene: TRBV10-3; J gene: TRBJ2-7; CDR3 protein: CAIRPTAGPYEQYF
V gene: TRBV7-2; J gene: TRBJ1-2; CDR3 protein: CASSLAAGLYTF
V gene: TRBV19; J gene: TRBJ2-7; CDR3 protein: CASSMTNSYEQYF
V gene: TRBV5-1; J gene: TRBJ1-1; CDR3 protein: CASSSAGRSGMDTEAFF
V gene: TRBV5-1; J gene: TRBJ2-7; CDR3 protein: CASSATGTGGPYEQYF
V gene: TRBV5-1; J gene: TRBJ2-3; CDR3 protein: CASSLVEIDTQYF
V gene: TRBV13; J gene: TRBJ2-5; CDR3 protein: CASSFRGGGTETQYF
V gene: TRBV6-5; J gene: TRBJ2-4; CDR3 protein: CASSSLRTPGRAIQYF
V gene: TRBV20-1; J gene: TRBJ2-7; CDR3 protein: CSARDTRGLYEQYF
V gene: TRBV20-1; J gene: TRBJ2-2; CDR3 protein: CSVIRDRDTGELFF
V gene: TRBV4-3; J gene: TRBJ2-6; CDR3 protein: CASSQDRGLGANVLTF
V gene: TRBV6-2/TRBV6-3; J gene: TRBJ2-7; CDR3 protein: CASSYQSSYEQYF
V gene: TRBV7-3; J gene: TRBJ2-7; CDR3 protein: CASSPDRYSYEQYF
V gene: TRBV5-1; J gene: TRBJ2-3; CDR3 protein: CASSLFSGSPSTDTQYF
V gene: TRBV7-7; J gene: TRBJ2-3; CDR3 protein: CASSLGTGRFTDTQYF
V gene: TRBV20-1; J gene: TRBJ1-1; CDR3 protein: CGARDAPRAFF
V gene: TRBV5-1; J gene: TRBJ2-1; CDR3 protein: CASSLGTVTYNEQFF
V gene: TRBV30; J gene: TRBJ2-3; CDR3 protein: CAWTRNGGSPSTDTQYF
V gene: TRBV12-3/TRBV12-4; J gene: TRBJ2-2; CDR3 protein: CASSLPDYTGELFF
V gene: TRBV12-3/TRBV12-4; J gene: TRBJ2-5; CDR3 protein: CASSTQSFYETQYF
V gene: TRBV12-3/TRBV12-4; J gene: TRBJ2-5; CDR3 protein: CASRLAGGPGTQYF
V gene: TRBV18; J gene: TRBJ1-1; CDR3 protein: CASSPKTGNTEAFF
V gene: TRBV5-1; J gene: TRBJ1-2; CDR3 protein: CASSLDLTATYGYTF
V gene: TRBV19; J gene: TRBJ2-7; CDR3 protein: CASSRRGYYEQYF
V gene: TRBV4-3; J gene: TRBJ1-6; CDR3 protein: CASSQGWTGGSPLHF
V gene: TRBV5-6; J gene: TRBJ1-1; CDR3 protein: CASSLDRGLTEAFF
V gene: TRBV5-1; J gene: TRBJ2-3; CDR3 protein: CASSSGTYSTDTQYF
V gene: TRBV7-2; J gene: TRBJ2-1; CDR3 protein: CASSPGTGHNEQFF
V gene: TRBV24-1; J gene: TRBJ1-5; CDR3 protein: CATSDSNRGDQPQHF
V gene: TRBV5-4; J gene: TRBJ1-4; CDR3 protein: CASSYRGGVEKLFF
V gene: TRBV18; J gene: TRBJ1-3; CDR3 protein: CASSPGPISGNTIYF
V gene: TRBV3-1; J gene: TRBJ2-1; CDR3 protein: CASSQDIRSRGGYNEQFF